These 8 T cell receptor beta chains originate from one sample sequenced in a study of identical twins. One entry per CDR3 protein, called by TCRdb with MiXCR from the 5' RACE reads. Of 500,000 or so distinct CDR3 sequences detected, approximately 14% appear once; the ten largest clones hold about 0.53%. The data also belong to a second study, concerning yellow fever vaccine responses in identical twins.

The specimen sequenced was CD4+ T cells sorted from blood. All receptors derive from a woman between 18 and 30 years old in good health.

A few counts support this clonotype. The chain carries TRBV4-2 and TRBJ1-5; D remains unclear. Germline lookup yields CDR1 LGHNA and CDR2 YNFKEQ. The CDR3 is made up of 16 amino acids. Trimming shortened V by 1 base and J by 8 bases, and 18 bases separated the two germline ends. The CDR3 bases are TGTGCCAGCAGCCAAGGAACGGAGGCACTGGAGGAGCCCCAGCATTTT. Translating gives CASSQGTEALEEPQHF.

This clonotype was observed a handful of times. The rearrangement joins TRBV5-1 to TRBJ2-3, with D perhaps TRBD1 or TRBD2 (5 bases each). The CDR3 is 14 amino acids. Germline-derived CDR1 and CDR2 are SGHRS and YFSETQ. V lost 0 bases, J lost 8 bases, and 13 bases lay in between. The CDR3 loop reads CASSLAVGAATQYF. As DNA, the CDR3 is TGCGCCAGCAGCTTGGCCGTCGGGGCCGCTACGCAGTATTTT.

In its sample, this clonotype was seen a few times. The V and J genes are TRBV6-5 and TRBJ2-1, with D perhaps TRBD1 (5 bases). Per the germline V gene, CDR1 is MNHEY and CDR2 is SVGAGI. The CDR3 contains 12 residues. The V end lost 6 bases, the J end lost 8 bases, and 11 bases lay between the germline ends. For the CDR3, the DNA is TGTGCCAGCAGGAAGGACACGCATGAGCAGTTCTTC. This translates into CASRKDTHEQFF.

This clonotype has at least ten counts. The V call is TRBV12-3 or TRBV12-4, the J call TRBJ2-2; D is possibly TRBD2 (6 bases). V shed 0 bases and J shed 4 bases, with 9 bases lying between them. This CDR3 spans 15 amino acids. The CDR3 coding sequence is TGTGCCAGCAGTTTAGCGGGGGGTAGCACCGGGGAGCTGTTTTTT. Amino acid sequence: CASSLAGGSTGELFF.

The chain uses TRBV4-2 and TRBJ2-5, with a tentative D call TRBD1 (6 bases). The length of the CDR3 is 16 residues. V shed 4 bases and J shed 2 bases, with 17 bases lying between them. CDR1 LGHNA and CDR2 YNFKEQ come from the germline V gene. Written as DNA, the CDR3 is TGTGCCAGCAGCCGCTCCGGGACAAGTGATCAAGAGACCCAGTACTTC. Amino acid sequence: CASSRSGTSDQETQYF.

J is TRBJ2-1 and V is TRBV28; D call uncertain. Germline V CDR1 and CDR2: MDHEN, SYDVKM. The CDR3 runs to 15 residues. V gave up 3 bases and J gave up 7 bases, with 16 bases separating them. Written as DNA, the CDR3 is TGTGCCAGCAGTTTGGACGTACTTGGGGTGAATGAGCAGTTCTTC. Translating gives CASSLDVLGVNEQFF. Full variable domain (rest looked up from reference TRBV28 and TRBJ2-1): DVKVTQSSRYLVKRTGEKVFLECVQDMDHENMFWYRQDPGLGLRLIYFSYDVKMKEKGDIPEGYSVSREKKERFSLILESASTNQTSMYLCASSLDVLGVNEQFFGPGTRLTVL.

Ten or more counts support this clonotype. V and J are TRBV5-1 and TRBJ2-7; D gene ambiguous. CDR1 and CDR2 (germline): SGHRS, YFSETQ. The CDR3 totals 13 residues. Trimming removed 4 bases from V and 1 base from J, with 9 bases in between. CDR3 loop: CASSPDRSYEQYF. CDR3 in DNA: TGCGCCAGCAGCCCGGACCGATCCTACGAGCAGTACTTC.

In its sample, this clonotype was seen a few times. The chain carries TRBV27 and TRBJ2-3; TRBD2 is a possible D gene (6 bases). This CDR3 is 14 amino acids long. V dropped 6 bases and J dropped 6 bases, with 16 bases sitting between them. Germline values: CDR1 MNHEY, CDR2 SMNVEV (reference sequence). CDR3 bases: TGTGCCAGCAGGGTGTACGGGAGCGGCGATACGCAGTATTTT. As protein: CASRVYGSGDTQYF.